The next 2 T cell receptor beta chains were all read from a single sample in a study of beta chain features in type 1 diabetes. cDNA synthesis used the whole RNA isolate, giving expressed TCRB sequences. Assay: immunoSEQ multiplex PCR; the TCRdb copy retains only in-frame clones and omits some. The data show around 430,000 clones, roughly 30% seen once. Material for sequencing was naive CD4+ T cells from blood. The receptors were sampled from a man aged 18 to 30 in good health.

This clone was counted only a few times. The V gene is TRBV29-1, the J gene TRBJ2-1; 7 nucleotides line up with TRBD2. Germline V lookup: CDR1 SQVTM, CDR2 ANQGSEA. The CDR3 extends over 13 amino acids. V dropped 3 bases and J dropped 9; count of bases not matched to a gene: 8. CDR3 amino acids: CSVDNGRLAEQFF. The CDR3 coding sequence is TGCAGCGTTGACAACGGGAGGCTAGCTGAGCAGTTCTTC.

This chain connects TRBV20-1 to TRBJ2-7; tentatively, D is TRBD1 or TRBD2 (6 bases each). Germline assignment: CDR1 DFQATT and CDR2 SNEGSKA (reference sequence). The CDR3 is 11 residues long. CDR3 in DNA: TGCAGGGGAGATAAGGGGGGCGAGCAGTACTTC. Its translation: CRGDKGGEQYF.